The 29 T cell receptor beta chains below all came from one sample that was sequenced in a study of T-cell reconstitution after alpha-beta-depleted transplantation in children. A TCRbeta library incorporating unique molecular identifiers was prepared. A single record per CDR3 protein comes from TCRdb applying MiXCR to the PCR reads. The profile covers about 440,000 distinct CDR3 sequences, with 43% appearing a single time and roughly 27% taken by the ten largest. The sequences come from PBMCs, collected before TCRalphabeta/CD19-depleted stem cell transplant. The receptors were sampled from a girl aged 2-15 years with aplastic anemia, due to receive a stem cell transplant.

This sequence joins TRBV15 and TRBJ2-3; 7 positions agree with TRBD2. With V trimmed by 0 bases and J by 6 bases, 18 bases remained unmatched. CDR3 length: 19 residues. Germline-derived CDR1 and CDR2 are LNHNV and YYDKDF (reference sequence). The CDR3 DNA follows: TGTGCCACCAGCAGAGATAGGGACCGCGGGGGTTCGGACATTGATACGCAGTATTTT. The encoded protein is CATSRDRDRGGSDIDTQYF.

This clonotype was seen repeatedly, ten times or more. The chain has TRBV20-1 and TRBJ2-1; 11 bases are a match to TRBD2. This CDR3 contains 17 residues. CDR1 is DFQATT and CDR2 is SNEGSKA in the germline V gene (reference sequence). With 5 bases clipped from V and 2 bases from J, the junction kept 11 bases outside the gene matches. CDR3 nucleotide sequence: TGCAGTGCTCAGCGGGGACTAGCGGACTTCACCTACAATGAGCAGTTCTTC. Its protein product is CSAQRGLADFTYNEQFF.

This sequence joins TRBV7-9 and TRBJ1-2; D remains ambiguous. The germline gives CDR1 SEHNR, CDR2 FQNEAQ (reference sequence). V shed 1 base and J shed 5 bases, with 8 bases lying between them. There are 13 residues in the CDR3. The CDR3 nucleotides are TGTGCCAGCAGCTTAGACAGCGAGTATGGCTACACCTTC. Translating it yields CASSLDSEYGYTF.

CDR3 in DNA: TGTGCCAGCAGCTTACTTTCGGGGGGCACCGGGGAGCTGTTTTTT. As protein: CASSLLSGGTGELFF. The gene calls are TRBV5-4 and TRBJ2-2; 7 nucleotides line up with TRBD2. CDR3 size: 15 residues. Germline CDR1 reads SGHNT; CDR2 reads YYREEE (reference sequence). V shed 2 bases, J shed 4 bases, and the junction held 5 bases outside the gene matches.

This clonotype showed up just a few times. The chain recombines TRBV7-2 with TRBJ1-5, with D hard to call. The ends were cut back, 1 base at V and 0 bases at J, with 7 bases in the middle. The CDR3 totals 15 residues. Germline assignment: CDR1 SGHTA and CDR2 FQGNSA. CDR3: CASSLVFNSNQPQHF. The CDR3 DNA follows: TGTGCCAGCAGCTTAGTGTTCAATAGCAATCAGCCCCAGCATTTT.

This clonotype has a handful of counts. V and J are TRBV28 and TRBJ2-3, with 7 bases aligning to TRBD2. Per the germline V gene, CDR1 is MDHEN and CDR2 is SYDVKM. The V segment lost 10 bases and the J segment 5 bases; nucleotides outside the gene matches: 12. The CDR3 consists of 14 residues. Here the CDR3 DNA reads TGTGCCACCCCCGAAGCGGGAATCGAAGATACGCAGTATTTT. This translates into CATPEAGIEDTQYF.

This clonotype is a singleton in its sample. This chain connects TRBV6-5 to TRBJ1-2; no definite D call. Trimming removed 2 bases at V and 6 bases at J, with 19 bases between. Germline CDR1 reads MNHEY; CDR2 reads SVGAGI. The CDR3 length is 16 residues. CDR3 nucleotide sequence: TGTGCCAGCAGTTACATTACAGCACCCAACTCTAATGGCTACACCTTC. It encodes CASSYITAPNSNGYTF.

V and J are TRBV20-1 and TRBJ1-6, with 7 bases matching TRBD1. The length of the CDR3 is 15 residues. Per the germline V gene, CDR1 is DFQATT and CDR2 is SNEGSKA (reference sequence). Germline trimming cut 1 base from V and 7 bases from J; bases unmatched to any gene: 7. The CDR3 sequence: CSARGGDSKNSPLHF. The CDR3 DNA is TGCAGTGCTAGAGGGGGGGACAGTAAGAATTCACCCCTCCACTTT.

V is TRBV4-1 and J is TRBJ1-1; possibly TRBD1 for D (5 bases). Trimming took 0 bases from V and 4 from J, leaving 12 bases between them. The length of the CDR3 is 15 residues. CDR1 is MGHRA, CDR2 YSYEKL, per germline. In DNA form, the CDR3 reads TGCGCCAGCAGCCAAGATCGTACTCAGGGCACTGAAGCTTTCTTT. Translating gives CASSQDRTQGTEAFF.

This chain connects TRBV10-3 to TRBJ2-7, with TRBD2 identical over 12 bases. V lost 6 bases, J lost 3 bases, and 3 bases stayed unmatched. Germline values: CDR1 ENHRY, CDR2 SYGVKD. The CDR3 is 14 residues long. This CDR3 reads CAISGLAGSYEQYF. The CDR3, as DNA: TGTGCCATCAGCGGACTAGCGGGGAGCTACGAGCAGTACTTC.

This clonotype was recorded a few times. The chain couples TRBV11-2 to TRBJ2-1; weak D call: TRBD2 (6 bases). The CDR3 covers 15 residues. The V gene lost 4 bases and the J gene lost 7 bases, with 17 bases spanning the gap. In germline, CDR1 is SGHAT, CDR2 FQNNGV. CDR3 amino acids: CASSSRLGRKNEQFF. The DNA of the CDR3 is TGTGCCAGCAGCTCCCGACTAGGAAGAAAAAATGAGCAGTTCTTC.

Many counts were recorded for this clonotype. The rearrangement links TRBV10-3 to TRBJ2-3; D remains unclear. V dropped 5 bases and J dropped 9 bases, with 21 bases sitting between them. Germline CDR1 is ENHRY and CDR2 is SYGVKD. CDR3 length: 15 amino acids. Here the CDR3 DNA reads TGTGCCATCAGTCCCCCCGGGTACCCCGGCCCGACGCAGTATTTT. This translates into CAISPPGYPGPTQYF.

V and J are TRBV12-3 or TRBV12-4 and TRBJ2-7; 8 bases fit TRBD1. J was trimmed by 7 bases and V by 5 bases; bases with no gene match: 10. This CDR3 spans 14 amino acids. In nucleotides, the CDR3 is TGTGCCAGCAGTGTCACGGACAGGGTTGATGAGCAGTACTTC. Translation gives CASSVTDRVDEQYF.

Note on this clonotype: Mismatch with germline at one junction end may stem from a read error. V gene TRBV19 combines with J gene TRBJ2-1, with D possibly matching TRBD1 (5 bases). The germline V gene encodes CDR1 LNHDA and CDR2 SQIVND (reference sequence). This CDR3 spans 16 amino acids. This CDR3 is CASTQGTGSSYNEQFF. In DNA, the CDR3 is TGTGCCAGTACTCAGGGTACAGGAAGCTCCTACAACGAGCAGTTCTTC.

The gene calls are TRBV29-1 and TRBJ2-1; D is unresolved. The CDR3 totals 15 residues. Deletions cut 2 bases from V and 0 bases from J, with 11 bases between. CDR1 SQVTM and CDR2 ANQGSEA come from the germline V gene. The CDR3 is CSVESGLSSYNEQFF. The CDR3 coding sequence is TGCAGCGTTGAATCGGGCTTAAGCTCCTACAATGAGCAGTTCTTC.

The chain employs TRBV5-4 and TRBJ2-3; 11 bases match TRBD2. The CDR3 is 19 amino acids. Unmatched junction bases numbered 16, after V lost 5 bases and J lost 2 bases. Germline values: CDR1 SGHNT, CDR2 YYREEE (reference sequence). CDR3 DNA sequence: TGTGCCAGCAGATTGCGATCGGCTAGCGGGAGGCCCGACACAGATACGCAGTATTTT. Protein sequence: CASRLRSASGRPDTDTQYF.

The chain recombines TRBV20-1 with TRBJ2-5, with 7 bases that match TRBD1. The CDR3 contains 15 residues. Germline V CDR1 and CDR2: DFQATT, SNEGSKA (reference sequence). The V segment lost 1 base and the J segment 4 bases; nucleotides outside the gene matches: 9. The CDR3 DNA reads TGCAGTGCTAGAGTCTTCGAGGGGGCAGGAGAGACCCAGTACTTC. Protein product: CSARVFEGAGETQYF.

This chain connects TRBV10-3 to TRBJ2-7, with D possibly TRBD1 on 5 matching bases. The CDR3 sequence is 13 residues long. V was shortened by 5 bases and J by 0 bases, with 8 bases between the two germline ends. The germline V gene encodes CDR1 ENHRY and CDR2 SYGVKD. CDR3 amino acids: CAISPGHSYEQYF. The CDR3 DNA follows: TGTGCCATCAGTCCAGGGCACTCCTACGAGCAGTACTTC.

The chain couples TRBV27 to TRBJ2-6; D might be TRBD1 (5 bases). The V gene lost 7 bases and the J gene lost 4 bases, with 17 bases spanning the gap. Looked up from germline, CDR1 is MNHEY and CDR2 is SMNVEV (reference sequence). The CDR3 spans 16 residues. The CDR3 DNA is TGTGCCAGCACCCCAGGCAGGGTTTTCGGGGCCAACGTCCTGACTTTC. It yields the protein CASTPGRVFGANVLTF.

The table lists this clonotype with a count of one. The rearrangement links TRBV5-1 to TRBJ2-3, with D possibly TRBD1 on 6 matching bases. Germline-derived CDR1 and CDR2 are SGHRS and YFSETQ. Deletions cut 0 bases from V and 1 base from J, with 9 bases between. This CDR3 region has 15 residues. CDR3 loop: CASSLDRARTDTQYF. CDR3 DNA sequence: TGCGCCAGCAGCTTGGACAGGGCGCGCACAGATACGCAGTATTTT.

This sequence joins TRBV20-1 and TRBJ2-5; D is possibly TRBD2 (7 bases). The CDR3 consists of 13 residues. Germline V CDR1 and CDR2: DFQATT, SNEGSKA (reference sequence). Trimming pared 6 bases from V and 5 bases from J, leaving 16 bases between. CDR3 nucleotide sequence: TGCAGTGCCCTACGGGGGGCTGAGGAGACCCAGTACTTC. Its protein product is CSALRGAEETQYF.

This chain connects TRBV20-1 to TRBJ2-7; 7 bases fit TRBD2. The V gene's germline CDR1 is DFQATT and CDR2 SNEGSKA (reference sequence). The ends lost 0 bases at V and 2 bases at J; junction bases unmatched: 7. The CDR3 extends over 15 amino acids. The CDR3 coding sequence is TGCAGTGCTAGAGATCGGGGGGATGGGACCTACGAGCAGTACTTC. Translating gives CSARDRGDGTYEQYF.

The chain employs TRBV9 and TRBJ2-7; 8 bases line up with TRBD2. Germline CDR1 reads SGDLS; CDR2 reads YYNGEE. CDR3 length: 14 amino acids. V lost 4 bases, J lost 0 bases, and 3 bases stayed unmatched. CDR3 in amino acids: CASSWTSSSYEQYF. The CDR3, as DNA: TGTGCCAGCAGCTGGACTAGCAGCTCCTACGAGCAGTACTTC.

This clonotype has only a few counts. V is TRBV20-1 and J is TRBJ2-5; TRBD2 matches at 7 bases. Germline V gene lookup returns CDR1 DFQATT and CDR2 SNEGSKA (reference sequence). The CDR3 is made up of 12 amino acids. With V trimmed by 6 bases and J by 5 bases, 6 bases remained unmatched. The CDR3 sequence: CSAARERETQYF. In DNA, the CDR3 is TGCAGTGCAGCGCGGGAGCGGGAGACCCAGTACTTC.

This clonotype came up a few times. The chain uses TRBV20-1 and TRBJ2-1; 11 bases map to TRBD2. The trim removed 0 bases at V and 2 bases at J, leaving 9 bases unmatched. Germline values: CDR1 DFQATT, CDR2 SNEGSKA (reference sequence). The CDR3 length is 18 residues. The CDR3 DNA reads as TGCAGTGCTAGAGATAGGTTCGGACTAGCGGGTCCCTACAATGAGCAGTTCTTC. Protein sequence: CSARDRFGLAGPYNEQFF.

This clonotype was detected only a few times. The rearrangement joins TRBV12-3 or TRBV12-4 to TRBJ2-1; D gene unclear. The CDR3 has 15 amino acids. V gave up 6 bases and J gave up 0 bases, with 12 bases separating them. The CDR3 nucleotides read TGTGCCAGCAGCCTCCGACCGGGCTCCTACAATGAGCAGTTCTTC. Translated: CASSLRPGSYNEQFF.

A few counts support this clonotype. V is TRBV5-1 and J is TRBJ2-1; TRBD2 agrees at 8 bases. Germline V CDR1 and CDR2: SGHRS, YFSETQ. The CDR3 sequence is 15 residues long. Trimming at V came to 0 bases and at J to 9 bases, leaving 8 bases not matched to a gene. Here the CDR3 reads CASSLAPGGPGEQFF. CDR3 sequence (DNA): TGCGCCAGCAGCTTGGCGCCGGGAGGGCCGGGTGAGCAGTTCTTC.

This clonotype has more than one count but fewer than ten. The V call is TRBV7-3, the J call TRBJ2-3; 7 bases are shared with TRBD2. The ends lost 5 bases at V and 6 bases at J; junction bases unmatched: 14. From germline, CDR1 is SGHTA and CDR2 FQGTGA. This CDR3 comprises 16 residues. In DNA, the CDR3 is TGTGCCAGCAGCCCAGGGACTACGAGGGAAGCGGATACGCAGTATTTT. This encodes CASSPGTTREADTQYF.

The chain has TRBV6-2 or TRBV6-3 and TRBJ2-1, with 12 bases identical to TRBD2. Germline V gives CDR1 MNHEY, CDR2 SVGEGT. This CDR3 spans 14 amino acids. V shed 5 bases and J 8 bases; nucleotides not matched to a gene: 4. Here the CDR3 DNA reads TGTGCCAGCAGTCCTAGCGGGGGGGCGGATGAGCAGTTCTTC. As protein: CASSPSGGADEQFF.